One sample yielded the 9 T cell receptor beta chains listed below, sequenced in a study of tumor-infiltrating lymphocytes in oesophageal squamous cell carcinoma. TCRdb re-derived calls from the PCR reads in MiXCR, one entry per CDR3 protein. The table includes fewer than 20,000 distinct CDR3 sequences, around 40% detected once. The specimen sequenced was esophageal tumor tissue. All receptors derive from a male donor with esophageal squamous cell carcinoma.

The chain carries TRBV7-4 and TRBJ2-3; TRBD2 matches 7 bases. CDR3 length equals 15 residues. J was trimmed by 0 bases and V by 6 bases; bases with no gene match: 6. Germline V CDR1 and CDR2: SGHVT, SQSDAQ. This chain's CDR3 is CASSPSGISTDTQYF. The CDR3 DNA reads TGTGCCAGCAGTCCCAGCGGGATCAGCACAGATACGCAGTATTTT. The entire variable domain, with the rest obtained from reference TRBV7-4 and TRBJ2-3, is as follows: GAGVSQSPRYKVAKRGRDVALRCDSISGHVTLYWYRQTLGQGSEVLTYSQSDAQRDKSGRPSGRFSAERPERSVSTLKIQRTEQGDSAVYLCASSPSGISTDTQYFGPGTRLTVL.

This clonotype was counted many times. The V call is TRBV10-3, the J call TRBJ2-5; 9 bases map to TRBD1. CDR3 size: 19 residues. Per the germline V gene, CDR1 is ENHRY and CDR2 is SYGVKD. V shed 2 bases, J shed 4 bases, and the junction held 17 bases outside the gene matches. This chain's CDR3 is CAISEEPGQGRGSLETQYF. CDR3 DNA sequence: TGTGCCATCAGTGAGGAACCGGGACAGGGTCGGGGATCTCTAGAGACCCAGTACTTC.

With regard to this clonotype: Since no conserved phenylalanine or tryptophan closes the CDR3, a read error is the likely cause. The DNA is left out, because the CDR3 cannot be placed on it with certainty; the CDR3 is given as TCRdb lists it. This chain uses TRBV5-1 with TRBJ2-1; the tabulated D call, TRBD2, remains unverified against the DNA. Termini included, the CDR3 measures 18 amino acids. Per germline, CDR1 SGHRS and CDR2 YFSETQ. This chain's CDR3 is CASSHVAGRLNYGYTFGS.

As regards this clonotype: Sequence at one end of the junction differs from germline and may be a read error. This sequence joins TRBV7-2 and TRBJ2-1; TRBD2 might be the D (5 bases). The V gene's germline CDR1 is SGHTA and CDR2 FQGNSA. This CDR3 is 13 amino acids long. The CDR3 DNA reads TGTGCCAGCAGCTTAGCGTTACGGGAAGACCTTTGCTTC. Its translation is CASSLALREDLCF.

This clonotype was counted at least ten times. Being one base from a much bigger clone, this may be a read error. This chain uses TRBV10-1 with TRBJ2-1; TRBD2 matches at 7 bases. The DNA matches TRBJ2-7 better at its end, which makes the J call doubtful. CDR1 WNHNN and CDR2 SYGVQD come from the germline V gene (reference sequence). The CDR3 is 13 amino acids. Here the CDR3 reads CASSQREGNEQYF. DNA of the CDR3: TGCGCCAGCAGCCAGCGGGAAGGAAATGAGCAGTACTTC.

The V call is TRBV3-1, the J call TRBJ2-7; 8 bases are a match to TRBD2. Near its end, the DNA agrees better with TRBJ2-5, so the J call may be wrong. Germline V gene lookup returns CDR1 LGHDT and CDR2 YNNKEL (reference sequence). This CDR3 contains 13 residues. This CDR3 is CASSRRGGETQYF. CDR3 nucleotides: TGTGCCAGCAGCCGCCGGGGGGGAGAGACCCAGTACTTC.

J is TRBJ2-1 and V is TRBV7-2; D unclear. The J call may be incorrect, as the DNA end agrees better with TRBJ2-7. The CDR3 loop spans 17 amino acids. Germline CDR1 SGHTA, CDR2 FQGNSA. Here the CDR3 reads CASSLRFMGSVRYEQYF. The CDR3, as DNA: TGTGCCAGCAGCTTAAGGTTTATGGGGTCAGTCCGCTACGAGCAGTACTTC.

This chain connects TRBV7-8 to TRBJ2-1; possibly TRBD1 or TRBD2 for D (5 bases each). The J call may be incorrect, as the DNA end agrees better with TRBJ2-7. The CDR3 has 16 amino acids. The germline CDR1 and CDR2 sequences are SGHVS and FQNEAQ. The CDR3 DNA sequence: TGTGCCAGCAGCCGGGACGGTCAGAGCTCCTACAATGAGCAGTACTTC. It is translated as CASSRDGQSSYNEQYF.

The V call is TRBV7-2, the J call TRBJ1-5; D is uncertain. Trimming stripped 1 base from V and 5 bases from J, with 6 bases between. CDR3 length equals 13 residues. CDR1 is SGHTA, CDR2 FQGNSA, per germline. This chain's CDR3 is CASSLGGDQPQHF. Here the CDR3 DNA reads TGTGCCAGCAGCTTAGGTGGGGATCAGCCCCAGCATTTT.